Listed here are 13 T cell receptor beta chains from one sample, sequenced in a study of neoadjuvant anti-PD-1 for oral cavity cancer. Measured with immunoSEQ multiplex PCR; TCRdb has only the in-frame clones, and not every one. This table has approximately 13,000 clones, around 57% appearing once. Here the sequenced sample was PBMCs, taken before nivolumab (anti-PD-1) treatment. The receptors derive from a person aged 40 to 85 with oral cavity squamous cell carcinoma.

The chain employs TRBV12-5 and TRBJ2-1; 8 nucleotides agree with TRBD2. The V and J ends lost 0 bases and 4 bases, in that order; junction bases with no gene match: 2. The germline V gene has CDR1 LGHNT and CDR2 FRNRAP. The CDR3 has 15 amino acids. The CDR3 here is CASGLVVAGYNEQFF. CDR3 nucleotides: TGTGCTAGTGGTTTGGTAGTAGCGGGGTACAATGAGCAGTTCTTC.

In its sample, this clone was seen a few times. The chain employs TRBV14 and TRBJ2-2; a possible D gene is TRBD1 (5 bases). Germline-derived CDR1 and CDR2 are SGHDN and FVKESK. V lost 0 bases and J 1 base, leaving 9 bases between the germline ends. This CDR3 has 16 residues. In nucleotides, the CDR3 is TGTGCCAGCAGCCAAGAAGAGCAGGGGAACACCGGGGAGCTGTTTTTT. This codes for CASSQEEQGNTGELFF.

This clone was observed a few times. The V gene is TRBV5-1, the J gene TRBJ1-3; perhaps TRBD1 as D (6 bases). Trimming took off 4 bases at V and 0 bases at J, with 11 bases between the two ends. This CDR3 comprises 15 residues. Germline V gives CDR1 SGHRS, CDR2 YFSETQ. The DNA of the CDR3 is TGCGCCAGCAGCATGACAGGTACCTCTGGAAACACCATATATTTT. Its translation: CASSMTGTSGNTIYF.

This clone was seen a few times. The CDR3 nucleotides read TGTGCCAGCAGCCGAAGGCGGGTGACTAGCGGGGGGGCTAATGAGCAGTTCTTC. Translated: CASSRRRVTSGGANEQFF. This chain uses TRBV7-2 with TRBJ2-1; 14 bases match TRBD2. V shed 5 bases, J shed 7 bases, and the junction held 13 bases outside the gene matches. The CDR3 runs to 18 residues. CDR1 SGHTA and CDR2 FQGNSA come from the germline V gene.

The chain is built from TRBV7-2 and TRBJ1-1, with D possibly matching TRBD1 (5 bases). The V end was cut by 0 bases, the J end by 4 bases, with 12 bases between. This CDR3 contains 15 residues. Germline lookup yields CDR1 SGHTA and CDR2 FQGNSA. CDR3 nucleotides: TGTGCCAGCAGCTTAGCGAGGGGAAAGGGCACTGAAGCTTTCTTT. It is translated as CASSLARGKGTEAFF.

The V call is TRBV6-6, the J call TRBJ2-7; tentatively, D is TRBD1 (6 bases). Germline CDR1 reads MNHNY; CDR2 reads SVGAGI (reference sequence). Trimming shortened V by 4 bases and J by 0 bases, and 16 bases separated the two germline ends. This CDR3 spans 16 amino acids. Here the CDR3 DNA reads TGTGCCAGCAGTTCTTACCGGGACATCAACTCCTACGAGCAGTACTTC. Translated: CASSSYRDINSYEQYF.

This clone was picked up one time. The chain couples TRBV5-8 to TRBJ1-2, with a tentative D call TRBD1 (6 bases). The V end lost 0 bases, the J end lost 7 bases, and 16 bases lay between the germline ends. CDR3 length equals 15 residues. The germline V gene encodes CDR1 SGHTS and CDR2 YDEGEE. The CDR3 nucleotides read TGTGCCAGCAGCTTGGGTACATGGGGGCCTCCTGGCTACACCTTC. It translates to CASSLGTWGPPGYTF.

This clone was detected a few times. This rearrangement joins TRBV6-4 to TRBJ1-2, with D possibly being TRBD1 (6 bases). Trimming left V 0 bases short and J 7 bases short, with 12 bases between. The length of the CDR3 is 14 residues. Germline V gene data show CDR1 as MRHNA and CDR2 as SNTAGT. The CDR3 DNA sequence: TGTGCCAGCAGTGACTCGAGCAGGGGTGGTGGCTACACCTTC. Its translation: CASSDSSRGGGYTF.

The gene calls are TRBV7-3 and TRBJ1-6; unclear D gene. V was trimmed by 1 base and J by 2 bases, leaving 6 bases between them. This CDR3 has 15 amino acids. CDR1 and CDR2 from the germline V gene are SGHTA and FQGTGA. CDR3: CASSLRAAYNSPLHF. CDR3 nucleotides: TGTGCCAGCAGCTTAAGGGCAGCCTATAATTCACCCCTCCACTTT.

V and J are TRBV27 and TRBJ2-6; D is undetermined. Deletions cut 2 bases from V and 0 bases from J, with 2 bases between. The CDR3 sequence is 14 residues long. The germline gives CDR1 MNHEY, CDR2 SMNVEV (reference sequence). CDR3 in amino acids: CASSLISGANVLTF. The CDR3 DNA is TGTGCCAGCAGTTTAATCTCTGGGGCCAACGTCCTGACTTTC.

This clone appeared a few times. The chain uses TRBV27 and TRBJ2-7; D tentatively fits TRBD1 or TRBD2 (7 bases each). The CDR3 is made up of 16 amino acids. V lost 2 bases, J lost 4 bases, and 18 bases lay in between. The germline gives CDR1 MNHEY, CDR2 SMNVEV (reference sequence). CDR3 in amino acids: CASSLGRDSLGYEQYF. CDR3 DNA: TGTGCCAGCAGTTTAGGGAGGGACAGCCTCGGATACGAGCAGTACTTC.

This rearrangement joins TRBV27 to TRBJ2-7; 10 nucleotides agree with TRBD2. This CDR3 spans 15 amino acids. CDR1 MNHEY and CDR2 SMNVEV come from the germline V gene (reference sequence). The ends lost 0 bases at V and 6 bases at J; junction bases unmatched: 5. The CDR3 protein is CASSLSASGSREQYF. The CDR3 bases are TGTGCCAGCAGTTTATCGGCTAGCGGGAGCCGCGAGCAGTACTTC.

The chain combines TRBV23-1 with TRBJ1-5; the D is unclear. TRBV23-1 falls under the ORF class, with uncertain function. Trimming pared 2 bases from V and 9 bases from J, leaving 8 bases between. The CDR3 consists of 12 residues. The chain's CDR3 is CASSQKWGPQHF. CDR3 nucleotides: TGCGCCAGCAGTCAAAAGTGGGGGCCCCAGCATTTT.